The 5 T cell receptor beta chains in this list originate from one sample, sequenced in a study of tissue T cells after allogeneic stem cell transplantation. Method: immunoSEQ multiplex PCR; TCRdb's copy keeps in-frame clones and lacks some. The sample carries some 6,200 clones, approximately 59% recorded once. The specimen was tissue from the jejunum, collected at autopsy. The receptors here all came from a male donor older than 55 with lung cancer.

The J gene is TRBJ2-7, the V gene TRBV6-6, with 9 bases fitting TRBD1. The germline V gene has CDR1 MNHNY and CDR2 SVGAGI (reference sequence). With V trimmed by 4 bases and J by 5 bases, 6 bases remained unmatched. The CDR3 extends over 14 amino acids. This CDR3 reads CASSSGDRVNEQYF. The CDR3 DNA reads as TGTGCCAGCAGTTCCGGGGACAGGGTCAACGAGCAGTACTTC.

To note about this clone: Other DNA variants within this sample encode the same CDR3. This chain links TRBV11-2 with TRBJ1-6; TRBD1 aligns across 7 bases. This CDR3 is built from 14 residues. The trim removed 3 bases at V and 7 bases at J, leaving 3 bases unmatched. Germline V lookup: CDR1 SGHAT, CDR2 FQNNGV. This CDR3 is CASSLEQGNSPLHF. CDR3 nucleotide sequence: TGTGCCAGCAGCTTGGAACAGGGGAATTCACCCCTCCACTTT.

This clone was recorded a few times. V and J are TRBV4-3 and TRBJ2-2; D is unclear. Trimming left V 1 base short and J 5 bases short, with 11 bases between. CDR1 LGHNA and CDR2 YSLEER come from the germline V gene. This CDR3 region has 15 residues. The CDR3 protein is CASSQAARSTGELFF. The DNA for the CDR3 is TGCGCCAGCAGCCAAGCGGCTAGATCTACCGGGGAGCTGTTTTTT.

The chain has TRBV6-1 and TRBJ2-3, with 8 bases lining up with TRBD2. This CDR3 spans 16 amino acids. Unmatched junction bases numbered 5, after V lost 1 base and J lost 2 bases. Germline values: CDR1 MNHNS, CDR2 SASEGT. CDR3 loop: CASSEGVSGITDTQYF. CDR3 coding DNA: TGTGCCAGCAGTGAAGGTGTTAGCGGGATCACAGATACGCAGTATTTT.

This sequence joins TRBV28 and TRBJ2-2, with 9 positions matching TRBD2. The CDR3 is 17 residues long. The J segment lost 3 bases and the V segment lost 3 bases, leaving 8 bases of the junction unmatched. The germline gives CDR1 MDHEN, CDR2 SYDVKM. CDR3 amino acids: CASSFGPGLADTGELFF. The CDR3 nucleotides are TGTGCCAGCAGTTTTGGACCGGGACTAGCAGACACCGGGGAGCTGTTTTTT.